This TCR beta chain was captured in a study of OX40 agonist ivuxolimab in advanced cancers. Study at large: Ivuxolimab is an agonistic anti-OX40 (CD134) antibody, and patients were treated with it. General observations from the study: At doses 0.1 to 3.0 mg/kg, CD4+ and CD8+ clones expanded. Expanded clones were, on average, more numerous among CD8+ T cells than CD4+.

Exclusion applied to patients with autoimmune disease history or systemic immunosuppression. Trimming took 3 bases from V and 4 from J, leaving 12 bases between them. There are 15 residues in the CDR3. Per the germline V gene, CDR1 is KGHSH and CDR2 is LQKENI. This table comes from immunoSEQ multiplex PCR, and its TCRdb copy is limited to in-frame clones, with some not included. The sample lists 20,000 or so clones, about two thirds seen once, with about a sixth in the top ten. Comments on this clone: Its antigen is currently unknown.

The genes are TRBV18 and TRBJ1-4; D is unclear. The origin of this receptor is an adult with an advanced solid tumor such as melanoma, head and neck, liver or kidney cancer. Sequencing was performed on CD4+ or CD8+ T cells sorted from blood, taken in a trial of the OX40 agonist ivuxolimab. Written as DNA, the CDR3 is TGTGCCAGCTCACCTGGAGTTGGACTTAATGAAAAACTGTTTTTT. This gives the protein CASSPGVGLNEKLFF.